The next 28 T cell receptor beta chains were all read from a single sample in a study of blood T cells in healthy people across ages. Alongside a J-beta primer mix, a sample-barcoded 5' primer served in a second PCR lasting about 6 to 11 cycles. Via MiXCR, TCRdb re-called the 5' RACE reads, giving one row per CDR3 protein. This repertoire shows fewer than 900,000 distinct CDR3 sequences, about 42% found once; its top ten account for 20% to 25%. Sequencing was done on a sample of blood. The receptor source for this set is a woman aged 55-69 years in good health.

This clonotype has a handful of counts. This sequence joins TRBV15 and TRBJ2-3, with D perhaps TRBD1 (5 bases). Germline CDR1 and CDR2: LNHNV and YYDKDF (reference sequence). V was shortened by 1 base and J by 1 base, with 12 bases between the two germline ends. The CDR3 loop spans 16 amino acids. CDR3 DNA sequence: TGTGCCACCAGCAGAGGCAGGGCCGGTGGCACAGATACGCAGTATTTT. Its protein product is CATSRGRAGGTDTQYF. Supplemented by reference TRBV15 and TRBJ2-3, the full variable domain reads DAMVIQNPRYQVTQFGKPVTLSCSQTLNHNVMYWYQQKSSQAPKLLFHYYDKDFNNEADTPDNFQSRRPNTSFCFLDIRSPGLGDTAMYLCATSRGRAGGTDTQYFGPGTRLTVL.

J is TRBJ2-1 and V is TRBV7-3, with D hard to call. Per the germline V gene, CDR1 is SGHTA and CDR2 is FQGTGA. V was pared by 5 bases and J by 4 bases, with 15 bases between. This CDR3 has 15 amino acids. CDR3: CASSLSPLGYNEQFF. The CDR3 nucleotides are TGTGCCAGCAGCCTCTCGCCCCTAGGGTACAATGAGCAGTTCTTC. Variable domain in full (rest from reference TRBV7-3 and TRBJ2-1): GAGVSQTPSNKVTEKGKYVELRCDPISGHTALYWYRQSLGQGPEFLIYFQGTGAADDSGLPNDRFFAVRPEGSVSTLKIQRTERGDSAVYLCASSLSPLGYNEQFFGPGTRLTVL.

The chain uses TRBV20-1 and TRBJ1-5; D remains unclear. In germline, CDR1 is DFQATT, CDR2 SNEGSKA (reference sequence). CDR3 size: 14 residues. V lost 1 base, J lost 0 bases, and 7 bases lay in between. This CDR3 is CSARVTDSNQPQHF. The CDR3 region has the DNA TGCAGTGCTAGAGTAACAGATAGCAATCAGCCCCAGCATTTT.

This chain links TRBV10-1 with TRBJ2-1; D may be TRBD1 (5 bases). The germline gives CDR1 WNHNN, CDR2 SYGVQD (reference sequence). The CDR3 spans 15 residues. Trimming pared 6 bases from V and 10 bases from J, leaving 22 bases between. CDR3 sequence reads: CASSPDDSKAYEQFF. Here the CDR3 DNA reads TGCGCCAGCAGCCCCGATGACAGTAAAGCTTACGAGCAGTTCTTC.

This chain uses TRBV7-2 with TRBJ2-1; no definite D call. The CDR3 totals 13 residues. V gave up 0 bases and J gave up 8 bases, with 8 bases separating them. Per germline, CDR1 SGHTA and CDR2 FQGNSA. CDR3: CASSLAQTDEQFF. CDR3 nucleotide sequence: TGTGCCAGCAGCTTAGCACAGACCGATGAGCAGTTCTTC.

This clonotype was detected only a few times. The chain links TRBV20-1 to TRBJ2-7, with 8 bases matching TRBD2. V shed 0 bases and J 2 bases; nucleotides not matched to a gene: 6. Germline V gives CDR1 DFQATT, CDR2 SNEGSKA (reference sequence). The CDR3 covers 15 residues. Written as DNA, the CDR3 is TGCAGTGCTAGAGACTATCTACTAGCGGCCTACGAGCAGTACTTC. Its translation is CSARDYLLAAYEQYF.

This clonotype appeared once. The chain recombines TRBV5-1 with TRBJ2-3; 8 bases are shared with TRBD1. The trim removed 1 base at V and 2 bases at J, leaving 15 bases unmatched. The CDR3 covers 19 residues. In germline, CDR1 is SGHRS, CDR2 YFSETQ. CDR3 in DNA: TGCGCCAGCAGCTTGTCGCTGTCCAATCCGGGACAGGCCACAGATACGCAGTATTTT. Translated, it gives CASSLSLSNPGQATDTQYF.

V and J are TRBV29-1 and TRBJ1-1, with a weak D call TRBD1 (6 bases). Germline CDR1 and CDR2: SQVTM and ANQGSEA. CDR3 size: 12 residues. The V end lost 7 bases, the J end lost 1 base, and 10 bases lay between the germline ends. DNA for the CDR3: TGCAGCGCAGGGGAAGGGAACACTGAAGCTTTCTTT. Amino acid sequence: CSAGEGNTEAFF.

This chain links TRBV7-6 with TRBJ2-3; no reliable D call. The length of the CDR3 is 13 residues. V was clipped by 3 bases and J by 6 bases, with 10 bases between them. CDR1 and CDR2 (germline): SGHVS, FNYEAQ. The CDR3 sequence is CASSFQVIDTQYF. The CDR3 DNA reads as TGTGCCAGCAGCTTCCAGGTGATTGATACGCAGTATTTT.

This clonotype was seen more than once but under ten times. V gene TRBV20-1 combines with J gene TRBJ1-6, with D maybe TRBD1 (5 bases). V was clipped by 6 bases and J by 7 bases, with 16 bases between them. This CDR3 spans 14 amino acids. CDR1 and CDR2 (germline): DFQATT, SNEGSKA (reference sequence). Here the CDR3 DNA reads TGCAGTGCGACCCCGGGGGGAGACAATTCACCCCTCCACTTT. Translation gives CSATPGGDNSPLHF.

On this clonotype: A single base separates this from a much larger clone, so it may be a read error. The chain couples TRBV20-1 to TRBJ2-7; D remains unclear. Deletions cut 1 base from V and 5 bases from J, with 9 bases between. Germline loops: CDR1 DFQATT, CDR2 SNEGSKA (reference sequence). This CDR3 is built from 12 residues. CDR3 DNA: TGCAGTGCTAGAGGTGTCCTCGACGAGCAGTACTTC. This translates into CSARGVLDEQYF.

This clonotype was observed a few times. This chain joins TRBV3-1 and TRBJ2-1, with D maybe TRBD1 (5 bases). V lost 3 bases to trimming and J lost 3 bases, with 15 bases between them. The CDR3 has 16 amino acids. Germline-derived CDR1 and CDR2 are LGHDT and YNNKEL (reference sequence). The CDR3 is CASSHASGFGYNEQFF. Here the CDR3 DNA reads TGTGCCAGCAGCCATGCTTCAGGGTTCGGCTACAATGAGCAGTTCTTC.

This clonotype was picked up many times. V is TRBV9 and J is TRBJ2-1; D is possibly TRBD2 (7 bases). CDR3 length: 14 residues. V was pared by 3 bases and J by 1 base, with 8 bases between. In germline, CDR1 is SGDLS, CDR2 YYNGEE. The DNA of the CDR3 is TGTGCCAGCAGCGAGGGGGGGTCCTACAATGAGCAGTTCTTC. Its protein product is CASSEGGSYNEQFF. The complete variable domain, with remaining parts taken from reference TRBV9 and TRBJ2-1, reads DSGVTQTPKHLITATGQRVTLRCSPRSGDLSVYWYQQSLDQGLQFLIQYYNGEERAKGNILERFSAQQFPDLHSELNLSSLELGDSALYFCASSEGGSYNEQFFGPGTRLTVL.

In its sample, this clonotype was seen many times. The chain employs TRBV4-3 and TRBJ2-1, with TRBD2 matching over 8 bases. CDR1 is LGHNA and CDR2 is YSLEER in the germline V gene. This CDR3 region has 16 residues. The trim removed 5 bases at V and 6 bases at J, leaving 12 bases unmatched. The CDR3 nucleotides read TGCGCCAGCAGCGTCCCTGGCGGGAGGTCGGGCAATGAGCAGTTCTTC. Its translation: CASSVPGGRSGNEQFF.

This clonotype was observed a few times. The rearrangement joins TRBV20-1 to TRBJ1-2; D gene uncertain. The V gene lost 1 base and the J gene lost 0 bases, with 18 bases spanning the gap. The CDR3 contains 17 residues. In germline, CDR1 is DFQATT, CDR2 SNEGSKA (reference sequence). The CDR3 DNA follows: TGCAGTGCTAGAGCGGACCCGGCGAGACGCTCTAACTATGGCTACACCTTC. Its translation is CSARADPARRSNYGYTF.

With regard to this clonotype: A much more abundant neighbour one base away suggests this may be a read error. The rearrangement uses TRBV7-2 and TRBJ1-4; 8 nucleotides agree with TRBD1. V shed 4 bases and J 12 bases; nucleotides not matched to a gene: 10. The CDR3 length is 14 residues. Per the germline V gene, CDR1 is SGHTA and CDR2 is FQGNSA. The CDR3: CASSSRDRRGELFF. The CDR3 DNA sequence: TGTGCCAGCAGCTCGCGGGACAGGAGGGGAGAACTGTTTTTT.

The rearrangement joins TRBV12-3 or TRBV12-4 to TRBJ2-3; D is possibly TRBD1 or TRBD2 (5 bases each). The V gene lost 6 bases and the J gene lost 5 bases, with 15 bases spanning the gap. The length of the CDR3 is 14 residues. In DNA form, the CDR3 reads TGTGCCAGCAGACCTGGGACGGTTTTAGATACGCAGTATTTT. Translated, it gives CASRPGTVLDTQYF.

As for this clonotype: The germline gene is not matched at one end of the junction; a read error may be the cause. The chain has TRBV6-2 or TRBV6-3 and TRBJ2-3; 9 bases agree with TRBD2. This CDR3 is 14 amino acids long. Per the germline V gene, CDR1 is MNHEY and CDR2 is SVGEGT. The CDR3 nucleotides are TGTACCAGCAGTGATAGCGGGGGACCAGATACGCAGTATTTT. This encodes CTSSDSGGPDTQYF.

This chain connects TRBV6-1 to TRBJ1-1; 8 bases are shared with TRBD1. The CDR3 totals 14 residues. V was pared by 5 bases and J by 4 bases, with 6 bases of the junction left unmatched. Germline lookup yields CDR1 MNHNS and CDR2 SASEGT. In DNA form, the CDR3 reads TGTGCCAGCAGTACGGGACAGGAGGGCACTGAAGCTTTCTTT. This codes for CASSTGQEGTEAFF.

There are a few counts of this clonotype. V is TRBV5-1 and J is TRBJ1-2, with D unresolved. CDR1 is SGHRS, CDR2 YFSETQ, per germline. CDR3 length: 12 residues. V lost 4 bases, J lost 3 bases, and 7 bases lay in between. The CDR3 bases are TGCGCCAGCAGCAAGGATGACTATGGCTACACCTTC. Residues: CASSKDDYGYTF.

The chain uses TRBV11-2 and TRBJ2-3; TRBD1 agrees at 7 bases. Germline-derived CDR1 and CDR2 are SGHAT and FQNNGV. V lost 4 bases to trimming and J lost 2 bases; unmatched junction nucleotides: 3. The CDR3 runs to 14 residues. Written as DNA, the CDR3 is TGTGCCAGCAGCTACACAGGGGTCACAGATACGCAGTATTTT. Translated, it gives CASSYTGVTDTQYF.

This clonotype was counted a few times. This chain joins TRBV24-1 and TRBJ2-1; 10 bases agree with TRBD2. CDR3 length equals 16 residues. Per the germline V gene, CDR1 is KGHDR and CDR2 is SFDVKD. The V segment lost 5 bases and the J segment 2 bases; nucleotides outside the gene matches: 5. As DNA, the CDR3 is TGTGCCACCAGTGGTGGACTAGCGGAAACCTACAATGAGCAGTTCTTC. This sequence encodes CATSGGLAETYNEQFF.

The chain couples TRBV7-2 to TRBJ2-5; 13 bases are shared with TRBD2. This CDR3 is built from 16 residues. Germline assignment: CDR1 SGHTA and CDR2 FQGNSA. V shed 5 bases, J shed 5 bases, and the junction held 8 bases outside the gene matches. CDR3 loop: CASSLTSGGARETQYF. In nucleotides, the CDR3 is TGTGCCAGCAGCCTAACTAGCGGGGGGGCCCGTGAGACCCAGTACTTC.

In this sample, this clonotype turned up a few times. The rearrangement links TRBV9 to TRBJ2-3, with D possibly TRBD1 on 6 matching bases. Trimming cost V 0 bases and J 2 bases, with 19 bases left between them. The CDR3 has 18 residues. Germline V gene lookup returns CDR1 SGDLS and CDR2 YYNGEE. CDR3 in amino acids: CASSVVGRRGGFTDTQYF. In DNA, the CDR3 is TGTGCCAGCAGCGTAGTTGGACGGCGAGGGGGTTTCACAGATACGCAGTATTTT.

J is TRBJ1-1 and V is TRBV4-2, with D unclear. CDR1 is LGHNA, CDR2 YNFKEQ, per germline. Trimming removed 4 bases at V and 5 bases at J, with 14 bases between. There are 14 residues in the CDR3. For the CDR3, the DNA is TGTGCCAGCAGCCGTCGCCGTGGGGAAACTGAAGCTTTCTTT. Its translation: CASSRRRGETEAFF.

The sample holds many counts of this clonotype. The chain has TRBV7-2 and TRBJ2-3; 7 bases agree with TRBD1. CDR1 SGHTA and CDR2 FQGNSA come from the germline V gene. The CDR3 has 14 residues. V was pared by 4 bases and J by 2 bases, with 3 bases of the junction left unmatched. CDR3 DNA: TGTGCCAGCAGCTGGGACAGAAACACAGATACGCAGTATTTT. It is translated as CASSWDRNTDTQYF.

This clonotype showed up just a few times. The chain recombines TRBV27 with TRBJ1-4; D is ambiguous. There are 14 residues in the CDR3. Germline V lookup: CDR1 MNHEY, CDR2 SMNVEV (reference sequence). The V and J ends lost 2 bases and 8 bases respectively, with 12 bases between them. The CDR3 protein is CASSLPPRLEKLFF. CDR3 bases: TGTGCCAGCAGTTTACCGCCTCGTTTGGAAAAACTGTTTTTT.

This clonotype was found a few times. The chain links TRBV7-9 to TRBJ2-3, with D maybe TRBD2 (6 bases). CDR3 length equals 15 residues. Trimming removed 2 bases from V and 6 bases from J, with 15 bases in between. From germline, CDR1 is SEHNR and CDR2 FQNEAQ (reference sequence). The CDR3 DNA is TGTGCCAGCAGCTTACCGATCGGACTAACGGATACGCAGTATTTT. It specifies CASSLPIGLTDTQYF. Full variable domain (remainder filled in from reference TRBV7-9 and TRBJ2-3): DTGVSQNPRHKITKRGQNVTFRCDPISEHNRLYWYRQTLGQGPEFLTYFQNEAQLEKSRLLSDRFSAERPKGSFSTLEIQRTEQGDSAMYLCASSLPIGLTDTQYFGPGTRLTVL.